This is a list of T cell receptor beta chains from one sample in a study of control samples from healthy donors and cancer patients. Clones were sequenced by immunoSEQ multiplex PCR, and TCRdb holds only the in-frame ones, with some missing. This sample carries 150,000 to 200,000 clones, 75% to 95% of them seen once, and the ten largest clones take around 2%. The specimen was blood. The receptors come from a woman aged 35 to 49 in good health. CDR3s include the opening cysteine and the closing phenylalanine or tryptophan. Each record gives: V gene, clone size, J gene, D gene, CDR3 DNA, CDR3 protein. The D gene is left open where the match is weak. Not all rows give a size; the values are once, few, many and, for expanded clones, a class.

TRBV12-3/TRBV12-4	.	TRBJ1-5	.	TGTGCCAGCAGTTTAGGGGGAAGTCAGCCCCAGCATTTT	CASSLGGSQPQHF
TRBV11-2	once	TRBJ2-5	.	TGTGCCAGCGACTCAGGGCACGGGGAGACCCAGTACTTC	CASDSGHGETQYF
TRBV19	.	TRBJ1-1	.	TGTGCCAGTAGCCAACAGGGAGGCACTGAAGCTTTCTTT	CASSQQGGTEAFF
TRBV7-8	.	TRBJ1-1	TRBD1	TGTGCCAGCAGCTCCCACAGGGGGAACACTGAAGCTTTCTTT	CASSSHRGNTEAFF
TRBV24-1	.	TRBJ2-2	.	TGTGCCACCAGCCCGATAGGGGGTACCGGGGAGCTGTTTTTT	CATSPIGGTGELFF
TRBV12-3/TRBV12-4	.	TRBJ2-5	TRBD2	TGTGCCAGCCGCCTAGCGGGGGAAGAGACCCAGTACTTC	CASRLAGEETQYF
TRBV5-1	few	TRBJ1-1	.	TGCGCCAGCAGCTTGACAGTAGGGTCGAACACTGAAGCTTTCTTT	CASSLTVGSNTEAFF
TRBV7-9	.	TRBJ2-1	TRBD1	TGTGCCAGCAGCTTAGCGAGGACAGGAGATAATGAGCAGTTCTTC	CASSLARTGDNEQFF
TRBV7-2	.	TRBJ1-1	.	TGTGCCAGCAGCTCCGGACATAACACTGAAGCTTTCTTT	CASSSGHNTEAFF
TRBV2	.	TRBJ2-5	.	TGTGCCAGCACCCCAAGAGAGACCCAGTACTTC	CASTPRETQYF
TRBV10-2	.	TRBJ2-1	TRBD2	TGCGCCAGCACGGGAGGCCCTGTCACTGAGCAGTTCTTC	CASTGGPVTEQFF
TRBV5-5	.	TRBJ1-5	TRBD1	TGTGCCAGCAGCTTGGGGACAGGGTTGGGGCAGCCCCAGCATTTT	CASSLGTGLGQPQHF
TRBV4-1	.	TRBJ2-1	.	TGCGCCAGCAGCCAAGATAAGTTTCGTGGGGGGGCAGTGGACGAGCAGTTCTTC	CASSQDKFRGGAVDEQFF
TRBV7-8	.	TRBJ1-1	.	TGTGCCAGCAGCTTTAAAGCCCCCCCGGGGACTGAAGCTTTCTTT	CASSFKAPPGTEAFF
TRBV27	.	TRBJ1-6	TRBD1	TGTGCCAGCAGTTTAACAGGGGGAGGTTCACCCCTCCACTTT	CASSLTGGGSPLHF
TRBV10-2	.	TRBJ2-3	.	TGCGCCAGCAGTGAGGCAGGGAGAAGCACAGATACGCAGTATTTT	CASSEAGRSTDTQYF
TRBV12-5	once	TRBJ1-2	.	TGTGCTAGTACCTCCGGGGTCTATGGCTACACCTTC	CASTSGVYGYTF
TRBV19	.	TRBJ2-5	.	TGTGCCAGTAGTATCGGGTTGGTAGTGATGGAGACCCAGTACTTC	CASSIGLVVMETQYF
TRBV19	.	TRBJ1-2	.	TGTGCCAGTAGGTTCCCAGGGGAGGATACCGGCTACACCTTC	CASRFPGEDTGYTF
TRBV19	once	TRBJ2-1	TRBD2	TGTGCCAGTAGTATCGGGCTAGCGGGGCCCAATGAGCAGTTCTTC	CASSIGLAGPNEQFF
TRBV12-3/TRBV12-4	.	TRBJ2-1	.	TGTGCCAGCAGTTTAATCCAGGCCCTACCTCAGTTCTTC	CASSLIQALPQFF
TRBV27	.	TRBJ1-1	TRBD1	TGTGCCAGCAGCACAGCAGGGGGGACGCGGAACACTGAAGCTTTCTTT	CASSTAGGTRNTEAFF
TRBV20-1	.	TRBJ1-3	.	TGCAGTGCTTCACAGGTAAACACCATATATTTT	CSASQVNTIYF